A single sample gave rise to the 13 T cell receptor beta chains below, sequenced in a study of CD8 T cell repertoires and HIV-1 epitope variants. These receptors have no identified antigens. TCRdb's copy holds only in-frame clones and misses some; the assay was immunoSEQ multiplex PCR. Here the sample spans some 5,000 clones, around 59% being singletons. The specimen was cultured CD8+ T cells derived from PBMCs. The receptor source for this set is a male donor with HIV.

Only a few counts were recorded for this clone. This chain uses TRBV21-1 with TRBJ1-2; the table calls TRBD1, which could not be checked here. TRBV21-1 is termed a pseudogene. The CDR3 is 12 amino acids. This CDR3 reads CASSKPLGLYTF. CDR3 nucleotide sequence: TGTGCCAGCAGCAAACCCCTGGGCTTATACACCTTC.

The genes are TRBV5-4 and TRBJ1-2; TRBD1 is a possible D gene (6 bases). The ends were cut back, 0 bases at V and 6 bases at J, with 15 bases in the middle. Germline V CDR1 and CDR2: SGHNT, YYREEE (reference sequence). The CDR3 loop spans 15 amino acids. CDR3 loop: CASSLEGGRGNGYTF. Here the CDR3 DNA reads TGTGCCAGCAGCTTGGAAGGTGGCAGGGGTAATGGCTACACCTTC.

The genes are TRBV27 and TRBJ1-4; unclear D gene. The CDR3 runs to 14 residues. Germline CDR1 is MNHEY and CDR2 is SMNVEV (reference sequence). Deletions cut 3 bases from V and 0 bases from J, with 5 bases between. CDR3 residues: CASSFQSTNEKLFF. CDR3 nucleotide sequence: TGTGCCAGCAGTTTCCAGTCAACTAATGAAAAACTGTTTTTT.

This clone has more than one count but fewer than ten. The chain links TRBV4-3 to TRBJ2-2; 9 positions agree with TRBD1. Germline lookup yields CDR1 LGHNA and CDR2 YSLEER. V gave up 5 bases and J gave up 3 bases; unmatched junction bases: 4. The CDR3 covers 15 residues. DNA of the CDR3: TGCGCCAGCAGCTCCGGGACAGGGCACACCGGGGAGCTGTTTTTT. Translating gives CASSSGTGHTGELFF.

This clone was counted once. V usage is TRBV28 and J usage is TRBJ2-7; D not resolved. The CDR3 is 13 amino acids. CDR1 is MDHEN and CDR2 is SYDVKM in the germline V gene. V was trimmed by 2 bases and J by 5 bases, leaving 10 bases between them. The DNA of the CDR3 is TGTGCCAGCAGTTTAAGTACAGCCCACGAGCAGTACTTC. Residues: CASSLSTAHEQYF. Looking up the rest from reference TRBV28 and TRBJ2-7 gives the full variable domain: DVKVTQSSRYLVKRTGEKVFLECVQDMDHENMFWYRQDPGLGLRLIYFSYDVKMKEKGDIPEGYSVSREKKERFSLILESASTNQTSMYLCASSLSTAHEQYFGPGTRLTVT.

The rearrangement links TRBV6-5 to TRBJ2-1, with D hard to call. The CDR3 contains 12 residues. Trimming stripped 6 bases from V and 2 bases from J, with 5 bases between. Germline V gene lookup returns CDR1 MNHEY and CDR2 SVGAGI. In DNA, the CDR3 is TGTGCCAGCAGCCGACCCTACAATGAGCAGTTCTTC. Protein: CASSRPYNEQFF.

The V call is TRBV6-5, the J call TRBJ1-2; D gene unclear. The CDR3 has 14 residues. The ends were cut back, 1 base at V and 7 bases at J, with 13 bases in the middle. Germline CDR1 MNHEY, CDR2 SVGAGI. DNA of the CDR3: TGTGCCAGCAGTTACTTCCAGGATCGGGGTGGCTACACCTTC. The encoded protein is CASSYFQDRGGYTF.

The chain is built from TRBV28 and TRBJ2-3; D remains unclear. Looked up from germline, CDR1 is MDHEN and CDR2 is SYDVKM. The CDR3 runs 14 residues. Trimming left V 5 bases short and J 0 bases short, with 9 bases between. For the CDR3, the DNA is TGTGCCAGCAGTCCGGTAGTAAGCACAGATACGCAGTATTTT. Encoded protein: CASSPVVSTDTQYF. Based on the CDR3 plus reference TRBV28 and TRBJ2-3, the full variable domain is DVKVTQSSRYLVKRTGEKVFLECVQDMDHENMFWYRQDPGLGLRLIYFSYDVKMKEKGDIPEGYSVSREKKERFSLILESASTNQTSMYLCASSPVVSTDTQYFGPGTRLTVL.

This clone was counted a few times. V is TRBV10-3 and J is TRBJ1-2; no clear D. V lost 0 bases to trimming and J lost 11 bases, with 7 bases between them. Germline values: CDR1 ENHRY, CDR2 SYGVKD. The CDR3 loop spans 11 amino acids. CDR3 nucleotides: TGTGCCATCAGTGAGTCTGGGAGATACACCTTC. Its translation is CAISESGRYTF.

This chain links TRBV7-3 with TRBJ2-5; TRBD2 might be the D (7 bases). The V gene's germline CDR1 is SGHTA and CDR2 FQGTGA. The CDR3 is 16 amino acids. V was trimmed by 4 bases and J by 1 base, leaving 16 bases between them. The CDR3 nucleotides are TGTGCCAGCAGCTCCCGAGGGGGGGCCTTCCAAGAGACCCAGTACTTC. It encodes CASSSRGGAFQETQYF.

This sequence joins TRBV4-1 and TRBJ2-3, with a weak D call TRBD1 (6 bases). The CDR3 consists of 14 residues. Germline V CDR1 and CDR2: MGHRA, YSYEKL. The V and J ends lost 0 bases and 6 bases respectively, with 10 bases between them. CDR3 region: CASSQDVGADTQYF. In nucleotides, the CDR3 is TGCGCCAGCAGCCAAGATGTGGGGGCTGATACGCAGTATTTT.

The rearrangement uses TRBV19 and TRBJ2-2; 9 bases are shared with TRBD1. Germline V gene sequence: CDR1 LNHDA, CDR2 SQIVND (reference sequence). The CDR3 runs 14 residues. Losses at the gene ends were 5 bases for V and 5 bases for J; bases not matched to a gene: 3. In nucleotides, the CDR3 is TGTGCCAGTAGTCAGACAGGGGGTACCGGGGAGCTGTTTTTT. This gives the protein CASSQTGGTGELFF.

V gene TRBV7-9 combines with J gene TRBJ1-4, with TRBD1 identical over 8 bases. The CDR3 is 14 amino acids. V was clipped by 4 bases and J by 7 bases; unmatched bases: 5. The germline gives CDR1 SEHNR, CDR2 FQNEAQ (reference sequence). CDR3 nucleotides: TGTGCCAGCAGCTCAGGGGGCGCAGGTGAAAAACTGTTTTTT. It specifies CASSSGGAGEKLFF.